This TCR beta chain was recovered during a study of cytomegalovirus exposure and HLA in healthy donors. Study-level findings and limits: Researchers left out some V segments, among them TRBV6-2 and TRBV6-3, as indistinguishable. Presence/absence analyses supposed approximately even sequencing depth among donors. Common viral pathogens (according to a later analysis) appeared linked to several of the most significant clusters.

V gave up 3 bases and J gave up 0 bases; unmatched junction bases: 8. This CDR3 region has 17 residues. Germline lookup yields CDR1 MDHEN and CDR2 SYDVKM. The PCR employed 60 Vbeta primers together with 13 Jbeta primers. Sequencing was performed with immunoSEQ multiplex PCR; in TCRdb, only in-frame clones are kept and a portion is missing. Of approximately 160,000 clones listed, around 67% are singletons. Regarding this clone: Its antigen is unknown.

Though nominally healthy at sampling, donors likely had unrecorded immune exposures. This receptor was identified in a woman aged 18 to 35 in good health and CMV-seropositive. This chain connects TRBV28 to TRBJ1-3, with TRBD1 identical over 7 bases. Input material: PBMCs. This CDR3 reads CASSFNGGQPSGNTIYF. As DNA, the CDR3 is TGTGCCAGCAGTTTTAATGGGGGACAGCCCTCTGGAAACACCATATATTTT.